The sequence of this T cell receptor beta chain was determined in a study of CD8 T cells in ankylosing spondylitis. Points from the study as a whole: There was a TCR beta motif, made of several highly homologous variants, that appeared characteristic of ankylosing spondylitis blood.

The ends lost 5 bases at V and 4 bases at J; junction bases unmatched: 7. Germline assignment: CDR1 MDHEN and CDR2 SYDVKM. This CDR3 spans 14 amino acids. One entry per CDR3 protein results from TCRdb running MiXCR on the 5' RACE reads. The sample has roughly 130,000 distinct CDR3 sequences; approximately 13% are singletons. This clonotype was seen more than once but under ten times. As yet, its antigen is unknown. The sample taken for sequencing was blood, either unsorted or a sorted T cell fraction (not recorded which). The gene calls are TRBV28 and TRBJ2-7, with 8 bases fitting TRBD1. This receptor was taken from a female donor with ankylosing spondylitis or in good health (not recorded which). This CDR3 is CASSRQGIKYEQYF. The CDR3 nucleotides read TGTGCCAGCAGTCGACAGGGGATAAAATACGAGCAGTACTTC.